This T cell receptor (beta chain) was obtained from a study of post-analysis software for immune sequencing data. The study, taken as a whole, reports: With TRBV5-6, TRBV5-1 and TRBV20-1 included, about five TRBV segments were more frequent in patients than in controls. Significantly decreased normalized Chao1 diversity was recorded for multiple sclerosis patients relative to controls.

CDR1 is SEHNR, CDR2 FQNEAQ, per germline (reference sequence). V shed 5 bases and J shed 0 bases, with 19 bases lying between them. The CDR3 loop spans 17 amino acids. Incorporated into the TCR beta cDNA libraries were unique molecular identifiers, which served to reduce PCR and sequencing biases. The source material, about 0.95 to 10 million T cells, gave rise to 400,000 to 550,000 cDNA molecules. TCRdb used MiXCR to reprocess the PCR reads, holding one entry per CDR3 protein. The sample consists of about 680,000 distinct CDR3 sequences, approximately 59% of them appearing once. In the case of this clonotype: What it recognizes is unknown.

The chain recombines TRBV7-9 with TRBJ1-1, with D maybe TRBD1 (6 bases). This clonotype was obtained from a girl aged 2 to 10 with multiple sclerosis. The sequenced sample consisted of blood. Here the CDR3 DNA reads TGTGCCAGCAGCCGTCCCACAGGGCTAAACATGAACACTGAAGCTTTCTTT. Translation: CASSRPTGLNMNTEAFF.